The 8 T cell receptor beta chains presented below share a single source sample, sequenced in a study of blood T cell repertoires in COVID-19. TCRdb's copy holds only in-frame clones and misses some; the assay was immunoSEQ multiplex PCR. The sample gives hundreds of thousands of clones, around 88% of which show up once; approximately 9% is in the top ten. Material: PBMCs or T cells enriched from blood (not recorded which). The source of these receptors is a man in his forties who had recovered from COVID-19.

J is TRBJ1-2 and V is TRBV27; D not resolved. V dropped 2 bases and J dropped 6 bases, with 10 bases sitting between them. Germline V lookup: CDR1 MNHEY, CDR2 SMNVEV (reference sequence). The CDR3 has 13 residues. The CDR3 DNA follows: TGTGCCAGCAGTTTAAATGCGGTTGATGGCTACACCTTC. Encoded protein: CASSLNAVDGYTF.

The chain is built from TRBV10-3 and TRBJ1-5; the D is unclear. This CDR3 comprises 15 residues. Germline CDR1 is ENHRY and CDR2 is SYGVKD. Trimming pared 0 bases from V and 0 bases from J, leaving 6 bases between. CDR3 nucleotides: TGTGCCATCAGTGAGTCACAATATAGCAATCAGCCCCAGCATTTT. Its protein product is CAISESQYSNQPQHF.

J is TRBJ2-2 and V is TRBV7-6; TRBD1 agrees at 7 bases. CDR3 size: 16 residues. Germline V gene sequence: CDR1 SGHVS, CDR2 FNYEAQ. V was clipped by 5 bases and J by 2 bases; unmatched bases: 8. The CDR3 reads CASSRTGVRNTGELFF. CDR3 DNA: TGTGCCAGCAGCCGAACAGGGGTACGCAACACCGGGGAGCTGTTTTTT.

The rearrangement links TRBV3-1 (or the pseudogene TRBV3-2) to TRBJ2-3; 7 nucleotides line up with TRBD2. In germline, CDR1 is LGHDT, CDR2 YNNKEL (reference sequence). CDR3 length equals 17 residues. The junction had 12 bases not matched to a gene; V was cut back by 4 bases and J by 2 bases. The CDR3 DNA reads TGTGCCAGCAGCCCCGGGGAGAAGCGGGACGACACAGATACGCAGTATTTT. Protein: CASSPGEKRDDTDTQYF.

The chain carries TRBV12-3 or TRBV12-4 and TRBJ2-4; TRBD2 matches at 7 bases. This CDR3 region has 12 residues. After removal of 6 bases from V and 11 bases from J, the junction contained 7 bases not matched to a gene. CDR3 sequence: CASSMSREVQYF. CDR3 nucleotides: TGTGCCAGCAGCATGTCCCGGGAGGTTCAGTACTTC.

V usage is TRBV9 and J usage is TRBJ2-1, with TRBD2 as a possible D gene (5 bases). The V end lost 0 bases, the J end lost 0 bases, and 10 bases lay between the germline ends. Germline V gene sequence: CDR1 SGDLS, CDR2 YYNGEE. This CDR3 is 16 amino acids long. CDR3 sequence: CASSVVEGSSYNEQFF. The CDR3, as DNA: TGTGCCAGCAGCGTAGTTGAAGGGAGCTCCTACAATGAGCAGTTCTTC.

CDR3 sequence (DNA): TGTGCCAGTAGTACCGGACAGGGTCGGTACGAGCAGTACTTC. Residues: CASSTGQGRYEQYF. The genes are TRBV19 and TRBJ2-7, with 8 bases matching TRBD1. There are 14 residues in the CDR3. The V gene end was trimmed by 4 bases and the J gene end by 4 bases; junction bases not matched to a gene: 6. Looked up from germline, CDR1 is LNHDA and CDR2 is SQIVND (reference sequence).

The V and J genes are TRBV4-3 and TRBJ2-2; 11 bases are shared with TRBD2. Germline CDR1 LGHNA, CDR2 YSLEER. With V trimmed by 1 base and J by 7 bases, 5 bases remained unmatched. This CDR3 has 16 amino acids. For the CDR3, the DNA is TGCGCCAGCAGCCAAGTTCCGGGACTAGCGGTCGGGGAGCTGTTTTTT. Its translation: CASSQVPGLAVGELFF.